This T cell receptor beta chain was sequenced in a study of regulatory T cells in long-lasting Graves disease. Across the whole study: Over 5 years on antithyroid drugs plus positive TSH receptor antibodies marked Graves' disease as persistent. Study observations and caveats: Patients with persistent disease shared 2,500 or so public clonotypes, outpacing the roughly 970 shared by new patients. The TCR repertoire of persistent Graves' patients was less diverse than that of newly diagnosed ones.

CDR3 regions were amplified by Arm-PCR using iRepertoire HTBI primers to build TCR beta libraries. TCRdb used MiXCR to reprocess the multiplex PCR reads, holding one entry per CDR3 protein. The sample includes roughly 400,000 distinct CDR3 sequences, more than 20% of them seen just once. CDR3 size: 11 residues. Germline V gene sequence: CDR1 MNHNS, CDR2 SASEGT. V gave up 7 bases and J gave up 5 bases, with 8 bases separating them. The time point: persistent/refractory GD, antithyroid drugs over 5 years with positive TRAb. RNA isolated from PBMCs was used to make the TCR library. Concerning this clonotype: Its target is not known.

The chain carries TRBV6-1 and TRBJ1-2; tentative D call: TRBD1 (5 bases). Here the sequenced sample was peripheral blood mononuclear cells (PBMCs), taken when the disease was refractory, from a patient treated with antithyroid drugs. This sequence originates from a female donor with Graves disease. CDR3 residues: CASMQGYGYTF. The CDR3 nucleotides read TGTGCCAGCATGCAGGGATATGGCTACACCTTC.